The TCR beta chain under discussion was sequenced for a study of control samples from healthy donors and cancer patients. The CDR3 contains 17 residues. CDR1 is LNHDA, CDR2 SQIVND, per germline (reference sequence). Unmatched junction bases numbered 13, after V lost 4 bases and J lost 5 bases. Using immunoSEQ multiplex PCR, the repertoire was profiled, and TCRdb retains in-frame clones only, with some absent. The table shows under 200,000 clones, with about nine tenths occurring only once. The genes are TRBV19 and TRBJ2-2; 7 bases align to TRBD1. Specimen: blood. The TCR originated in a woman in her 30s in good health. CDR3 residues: CASSSHGQGVRTGELFF. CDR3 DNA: TGTGCCAGTAGTAGCCACGGCCAGGGGGTGAGGACCGGGGAGCTGTTTTTT.